This TCR beta chain was sequenced during a study of OX40 agonist ivuxolimab in advanced cancers. Trimming took 3 bases from V and 3 from J; bases not matched to a gene: 7. The CDR3 sequence is 16 residues long. In germline, CDR1 is SGHRS, CDR2 YFSETQ. Sequencing was performed with immunoSEQ multiplex PCR; in TCRdb, only in-frame clones are kept and a portion is missing. Of 60,000 to 100,000 clones listed, over 75% are singletons. This clonotype was obtained from an adult with an advanced solid tumor such as melanoma, head and neck, liver or kidney cancer. Sequencing was performed on CD4+ or CD8+ T cells sorted from blood, taken in a trial of the OX40 agonist ivuxolimab. The chain combines TRBV5-1 with TRBJ2-7; TRBD2 matches at 12 bases. CDR3 loop: CASSSALTSGSYEQYF. For the CDR3, the DNA is TGCGCCAGCAGCTCGGCCTTGACTAGCGGGAGCTACGAGCAGTACTTC.